The present TCR beta chain was sequenced within a study of high-grade serous ovarian cancer treatment subgroups. Study-level background: Each sample yielded on average approximately 7,500 unique TCR beta rearrangements from some 15,000 reads.

Libraries were prepared by immunoSEQ multiplex PCR; TCRdb keeps only in-frame clonotypes and omits some of them. The sample carries more than 8,000 clones, 75% to 80% recorded once. Concerning this clone itself: Its target is not known.

Study-wide results and limits: Only CDR3 was analyzed; CDR1 and CDR2 were not. Tumors within one patient showed repertoire similarity of roughly 0.1 to 0.8.

Tumor samples were obtained before definitive surgery or chemotherapy. Trimming at V came to 6 bases and at J to 4 bases, leaving 6 bases not matched to a gene. The CDR3 consists of 14 residues. Germline CDR1 reads SEHNR; CDR2 reads FQNEAQ (reference sequence). Material for sequencing was tumor tissue. This chain links TRBV7-9 with TRBJ2-1; 7 positions agree with TRBD1. This TCR derives from a human donor with high-grade serous ovarian cancer. In DNA, the CDR3 is TGTGCCAGCAGGGACAGGACCCAGTACAATGAGCAGTTCTTC. It is translated as CASRDRTQYNEQFF.